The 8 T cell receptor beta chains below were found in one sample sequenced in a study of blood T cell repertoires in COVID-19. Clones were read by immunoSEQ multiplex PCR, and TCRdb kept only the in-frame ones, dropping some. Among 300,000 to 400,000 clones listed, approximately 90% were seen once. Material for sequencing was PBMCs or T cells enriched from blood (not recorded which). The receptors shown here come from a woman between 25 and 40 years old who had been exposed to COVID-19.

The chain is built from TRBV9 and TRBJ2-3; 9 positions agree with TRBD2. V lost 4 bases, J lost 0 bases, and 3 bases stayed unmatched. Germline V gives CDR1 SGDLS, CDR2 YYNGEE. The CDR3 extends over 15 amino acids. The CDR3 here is CASSPLAGSTDTQYF. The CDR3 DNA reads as TGTGCCAGCAGCCCCCTAGCGGGGAGCACAGATACGCAGTATTTT.

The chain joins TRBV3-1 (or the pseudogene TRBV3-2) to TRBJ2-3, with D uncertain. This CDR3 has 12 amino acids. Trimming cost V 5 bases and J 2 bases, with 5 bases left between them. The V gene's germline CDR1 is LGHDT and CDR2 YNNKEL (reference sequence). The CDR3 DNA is TGTGCCAGCAGCTTATCCACAGATACGCAGTATTTT. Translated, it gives CASSLSTDTQYF.

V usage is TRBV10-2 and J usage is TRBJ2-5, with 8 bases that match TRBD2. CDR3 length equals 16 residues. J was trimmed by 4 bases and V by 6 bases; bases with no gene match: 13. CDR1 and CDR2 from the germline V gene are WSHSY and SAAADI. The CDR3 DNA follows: TGCGCCAGCAGCCCCCTAGAAGCGGGGGTCTTAGAGACCCAGTACTTC. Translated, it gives CASSPLEAGVLETQYF.

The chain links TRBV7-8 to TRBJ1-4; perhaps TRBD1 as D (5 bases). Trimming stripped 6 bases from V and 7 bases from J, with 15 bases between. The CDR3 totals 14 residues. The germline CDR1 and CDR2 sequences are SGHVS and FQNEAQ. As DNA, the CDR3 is TGTGCCAGCAGTCCAGGGTTCTTTGGTGAAAAACTGTTTTTT. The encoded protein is CASSPGFFGEKLFF.

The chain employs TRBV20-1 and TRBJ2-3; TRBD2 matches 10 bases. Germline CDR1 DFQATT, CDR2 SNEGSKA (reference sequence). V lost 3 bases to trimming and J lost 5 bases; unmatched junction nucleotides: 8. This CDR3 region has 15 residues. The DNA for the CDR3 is TGCAGTGCTAGTCCCAGCGGGGGGGCATTAGATACGCAGTATTTT. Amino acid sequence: CSASPSGGALDTQYF.

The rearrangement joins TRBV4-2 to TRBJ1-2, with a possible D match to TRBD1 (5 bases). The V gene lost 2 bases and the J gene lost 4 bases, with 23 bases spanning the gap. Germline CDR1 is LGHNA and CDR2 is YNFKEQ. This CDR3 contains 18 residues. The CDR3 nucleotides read TGTGCCAGCAGCCAAAGCGTGGGGGGTTGGGGGGACTCCTATGGCTACACCTTC. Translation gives CASSQSVGGWGDSYGYTF.

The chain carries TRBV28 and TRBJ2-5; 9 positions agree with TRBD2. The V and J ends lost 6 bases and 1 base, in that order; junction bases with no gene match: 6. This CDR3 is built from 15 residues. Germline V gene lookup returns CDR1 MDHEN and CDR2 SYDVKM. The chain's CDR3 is CASRGRLAVQETQYF. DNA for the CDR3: TGTGCCAGCAGAGGAAGACTAGCGGTCCAAGAGACCCAGTACTTC.

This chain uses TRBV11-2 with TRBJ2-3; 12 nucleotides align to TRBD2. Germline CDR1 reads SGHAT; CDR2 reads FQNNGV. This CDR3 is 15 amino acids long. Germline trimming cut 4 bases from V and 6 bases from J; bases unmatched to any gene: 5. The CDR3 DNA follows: TGTGCCAGCAGCTCTAGCGGGGGGGCCTGGGATACGCAGTATTTT. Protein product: CASSSSGGAWDTQYF.